Listed here are 19 T cell receptor beta chains from one sample, sequenced in a study of T cell clonality in common variable immunodeficiency. The study's findings and limits: Reportedly, TCR beta sequences from common variable immunodeficiency showed fewer deletions and N-nucleotide insertions.

This table comes from immunoSEQ multiplex PCR, and its TCRdb copy is limited to in-frame clones, with some not included. The table records about 34,000 clones without singletons, the ten largest covering about 30%. Antigens of these TCRs are unknown. The source material was peripheral blood mononuclear cells. The receptors derive from a human donor with common variable immunodeficiency.

This clone was detected ten times or more. The read halts 3 residues ahead of the CDR3 end, with the missing end drawn from the germline J gene. The chain has TRBV4-1 and TRBJ2-2; 7 bases map to TRBD2. Germline V gene data show CDR1 as MGHRA and CDR2 as YSYEKL. CDR3 size: 14 residues. Germline trimming cut 4 bases from V and 8 bases from J; bases unmatched to any gene: 7. The CDR3 loop is CASSPGLGTGELFF. The part of the CDR3 DNA that was read is TGCGCCAGCAGCCCTGGACTAGGTACAGGGGAG.

This clone was seen many times. The read gets to within 3 residues of the CDR3 end, and the germline J gene fills in the rest. The genes are TRBV2 and TRBJ2-7, with 7 positions matching TRBD2. The CDR3 is made up of 13 amino acids. Germline assignment: CDR1 SNHLY and CDR2 FYNNEI. J gave up 3 bases and V 8 bases, and 7 bases lay outside the gene matches. This CDR3 reads CASAGLSNYEQYF. The sequenced CDR3 bases are TGTGCCAGCGCGGGACTATCAAACTACGAG. Full variable domain (rest looked up from reference TRBV2 and TRBJ2-7): EPEVTQTPSHQVTQMGQEVILRCVPISNHLYFYWYRQILGQKVEFLVSFYNNEISEKSEIFDDQFSVERPDGSNFTLKIRSTKLEDSAMYFCASAGLSNYEQYFGPGTRLTVT.

This clone was seen many times. The observed sequence ends 3 residues before the CDR3 terminus, with the missing tail filled in from the germline J gene. The V call is TRBV5-1, the J call TRBJ2-7; D call uncertain. This CDR3 region has 14 residues. Germline CDR1 reads SGHRS; CDR2 reads YFSETQ. The V and J ends lost 0 bases and 1 base respectively, with 8 bases between them. Partial CDR3 DNA: TGCGCCAGCAGCTTGGAAACAGCTTCCTACGAG. This encodes CASSLETASYE. The complete CDR3 protein is CASSLETASYEQYF.

This clone appeared a few times. Coverage ceases 3 residues before the CDR3 finishes, and the germline J gene fills in the end. The chain employs TRBV18 and TRBJ2-7, with D perhaps matching TRBD2 (5 bases). CDR1 KGHSH and CDR2 LQKENI come from the germline V gene. Trimming removed 5 bases at V and 5 bases at J, with 10 bases between. The CDR3 loop spans 12 amino acids. This CDR3 is CASSWTRNEQYF. The DNA read from the CDR3 is TGTGCCAGCTCATGGACTCGGAACGAG.

Points on this clone: An end of the junction does not agree with germline; a read error may underlie this. The read halts 3 residues ahead of the CDR3 end, with the missing end drawn from the germline J gene. The chain joins TRBV7-9 to TRBJ1-3; D is uncertain. The CDR3 loop spans 12 amino acids. The germline V gene has CDR1 SEHNR and CDR2 FQNEAQ (reference sequence). The sequenced CDR3 bases are TGTTCCAGCAGCTTATCAGGAAACACC. This gives the protein CSSSLSGNT. The full-length CDR3 reads as CSSSLSGNTIYF.

This clone was counted at least ten times. Read sequence stops 3 residues before the CDR3 end, and the germline J gene provides the missing end. The chain joins TRBV7-3 to TRBJ2-1; no clear D. The CDR3 totals 14 residues. The V end was cut by 4 bases, the J end by 4 bases, with 11 bases between. Germline V gene lookup returns CDR1 SGHTA and CDR2 FQGTGA. Partial CDR3 DNA: TGTGCCAGCAGCTCAACTCCCAATTACAATGAG. Its protein is CASSSTPNYNE. The whole CDR3 sequence reads CASSSTPNYNEQFF.

To note about this clone: The read halts 3 residues ahead of the CDR3 end, with the missing end drawn from the germline J gene. The chain combines TRBV20-1 with TRBJ2-1, with TRBD1 matching over 10 bases. The J segment lost 7 bases and the V segment lost 5 bases, leaving 8 bases of the junction unmatched. The CDR3 extends over 14 amino acids. Germline assignment: CDR1 DFQATT and CDR2 SNEGSKA (reference sequence). This CDR3 is CSADRDRGGNEQFF. CDR3 DNA, as far as it was read: TGCAGTGCTGACCGGGACAGGGGAGGAAATGAG.

This clone was observed a handful of times. The read finishes 3 residues shy of the CDR3 end, and the germline J gene is used to complete it. V gene TRBV30 combines with J gene TRBJ2-3; the match to TRBD2 covers 10 bases. Germline CDR1 GTSNPN, CDR2 SVGIG (reference sequence). The junction had 19 bases not matched to a gene; V was cut back by 1 base and J by 0 bases. The CDR3 has 21 amino acids. This CDR3 reads CAWSGVRGSGRPPASTDTQYF. The covered CDR3 bases are TGTGCCTGGAGTGGAGTCCGGGGTAGCGGGAGGCCCCCGGCTAGCACAGATACG.

This clone was counted between two and nine times. The read finishes 3 residues shy of the CDR3 end, and the germline J gene is used to complete it. The chain couples TRBV7-3 to TRBJ2-7; D perhaps matches TRBD2 (6 bases). V was pared by 5 bases and J by 5 bases, with 10 bases between. The CDR3 has 12 residues. The germline V gene encodes CDR1 SGHTA and CDR2 FQGTGA. CDR3 DNA, as far as it was read: TGTGCCAGCAGCCACTCGGGGGACGAG. As protein: CASSHSGDE. The complete CDR3 sequence is CASSHSGDEQYF.

At least ten counts were recorded for this clone. Coverage ceases 3 residues before the CDR3 finishes, and the germline J gene fills in the end. The V gene is TRBV30, the J gene TRBJ2-2, with D perhaps matching TRBD2 (6 bases). V lost 2 bases and J lost 5, with 12 bases in between. The CDR3 extends over 14 amino acids. CDR1 and CDR2 (germline): GTSNPN, SVGIG (reference sequence). CDR3 DNA (partial): TGTGCCTGGAGTCGCGCGGGGTTAACCGGGGAG. Its protein is CAWSRAGLTGE. The full CDR3 protein reads CAWSRAGLTGELFF.

This clone was counted at least ten times. The missing CDR3 end, 3 residues past where the read stops, is filled in from the germline J gene. The chain has TRBV7-3 and TRBJ2-2; 8 nucleotides agree with TRBD2. The CDR3 sequence is 13 residues long. Germline values: CDR1 SGHTA, CDR2 FQGTGA. J gave up 8 bases and V 5 bases, and 4 bases lay outside the gene matches. Incomplete CDR3 DNA: TGTGCCAGCAGCCTCATAGCGGGAGGGGAG. It yields the protein CASSLIAGGE. The CDR3 in full is CASSLIAGGELFF.

Many counts were recorded for this clone. The DNA ends 3 residues before the CDR3 does, and the rest of the CDR3 is filled in from the germline J gene. V gene TRBV5-1 combines with J gene TRBJ2-2; 8 nucleotides line up with TRBD1. CDR3 size: 15 residues. Germline V gene data show CDR1 as SGHRS and CDR2 as YFSETQ. V was pared by 4 bases and J by 1 base, with 3 bases of the junction left unmatched. The CDR3 sequence is CASSTGQGNTGELFF. The CDR3 bases that were read are TGCGCCAGCAGCACCGGACAGGGGAACACCGGGGAG.

This clone was counted between two and nine times. The CDR3 extends 3 residues past the end of the read, so its final part is completed from the germline J gene. The rearrangement joins TRBV19 to TRBJ1-5; D unclear. This CDR3 spans 16 amino acids. Germline CDR1 LNHDA, CDR2 SQIVND (reference sequence). Trimming removed 1 base from V and 5 bases from J, with 15 bases in between. The CDR3 region is CASSIGRVGSYQPQHF. The sequenced CDR3 bases are TGTGCCAGTAGTATAGGGAGGGTTGGATCCTATCAGCCC.

This clone was observed a few times. The read ends 3 residues shy of where the CDR3 ends; the end is completed using the germline J gene. The sample has other DNA sequences that encode this CDR3 too. V usage is TRBV30 and J usage is TRBJ2-1; 9 positions agree with TRBD2. Germline CDR1 GTSNPN, CDR2 SVGIG (reference sequence). J gave up 4 bases and V 0 bases, and 4 bases lay outside the gene matches. This CDR3 region has 15 residues. Incomplete CDR3 DNA: TGTGCCTGGAGTGTACAGACTAGCGGATACAATGAG. It specifies CAWSVQTSGYNE. The entire CDR3 is CAWSVQTSGYNEQFF.

In its sample, this clone is medium-sized (0.01 to 0.1%). Sequencing ends 3 residues short of the CDR3 end; the germline J gene provides the rest. V and J are TRBV20-1 and TRBJ1-1; possibly TRBD1 for D (5 bases). V gave up 0 bases and J gave up 4 bases, with 12 bases separating them. Germline lookup yields CDR1 DFQATT and CDR2 SNEGSKA (reference sequence). The CDR3 has 14 residues. The CDR3 loop is CSARDPGLTTEAFF. The part of the CDR3 DNA that was read is TGCAGTGCTAGAGATCCAGGGTTAACCACTGAA.

Regarding this clone: Just one base apart from a much larger clone, this may be a read error. The DNA ends 3 residues before the CDR3 does, and the rest of the CDR3 is filled in from the germline J gene. The V call is TRBV7-2, the J call TRBJ2-3; tentative D call: TRBD2 (6 bases). Germline V gene data show CDR1 as SGHTA and CDR2 as FQGNSA. V gave up 9 bases and J gave up 5 bases, with 15 bases separating them. This CDR3 has 13 amino acids. CDR3 DNA (partial): TGTGCCAGAAGCCCTGGGACTCAAGATACG. The encoded protein is CARSPGTQDT. The CDR3 in full is CARSPGTQDTQYF.

This clone was found many times. The CDR3 end is not reached by the read, which stops 3 residues before it; the germline J gene fills it in. The chain joins TRBV18 to TRBJ2-7, with TRBD1 as a possible D gene (5 bases). V lost 1 base and J 3 bases, leaving 10 bases between the germline ends. There are 14 residues in the CDR3. Germline V gives CDR1 KGHSH, CDR2 LQKENI. The covered CDR3 bases are TGTGCCAGCTCACCACAGGGGCATGGCTACGAG. Translation gives CASSPQGHGYE. The whole CDR3 reads CASSPQGHGYEQYF.

The sequenced CDR3 bases are TGTGCCAGCGCCGGACAGGGCCCCTCTGGAAACACC. Translating it yields CASAGQGPSGNT. The whole CDR3 region reads CASAGQGPSGNTIYF. The genes are TRBV2 and TRBJ1-3, with 8 positions matching TRBD1. The CDR3 end lies 3 residues beyond the end of the read and is filled in from the germline J gene. Per the germline V gene, CDR1 is SNHLY and CDR2 is FYNNEI. The CDR3 is made up of 15 amino acids. Germline trimming cut 8 bases from V and 0 bases from J; bases unmatched to any gene: 6.

This clone came up many times. Read coverage stops 3 residues before the CDR3 terminus; the germline J gene supplies the remainder. The J gene is TRBJ2-7, the V gene TRBV30, with 7 bases identical to TRBD2. Germline values: CDR1 GTSNPN, CDR2 SVGIG (reference sequence). J gave up 0 bases and V 1 base, and 6 bases lay outside the gene matches. The CDR3 is 15 amino acids. The CDR3 here is CAWSAIAGDSYEQYF. The part of the CDR3 DNA that was read is TGTGCCTGGAGTGCCATAGCGGGTGACTCCTACGAG.